One sample yielded the 17 T cell receptor beta chains listed below, sequenced in a study of blood T cell repertoires in COVID-19. Sequenced by immunoSEQ multiplex PCR; TCRdb stores in-frame clones only, minus some. The sample yields around 300,000 clones, 85% seen once. What was sequenced was peripheral blood. All receptors derive from a human donor in a cohort sampled during active COVID-19.

This sequence joins TRBV6-5 and TRBJ2-7; D remains unclear. Germline lookup yields CDR1 MNHEY and CDR2 SVGAGI. The ends were cut back, 7 bases at V and 3 bases at J, with 13 bases in the middle. The CDR3 runs to 13 residues. The CDR3 loop reads CASMSPNDYEQYF. DNA of the CDR3: TGTGCCAGCATGAGCCCGAACGACTACGAGCAGTACTTC.

J is TRBJ1-2 and V is TRBV7-3, with D perhaps matching TRBD1 (5 bases). The length of the CDR3 is 12 residues. V lost 2 bases and J 8 bases, leaving 9 bases between the germline ends. CDR1 and CDR2 from the germline V gene are SGHTA and FQGTGA. CDR3 amino acids: CASSLLGVGYTF. The CDR3 DNA reads as TGTGCCAGCAGCTTATTAGGGGTCGGCTACACCTTC.

The rearrangement uses TRBV18 and TRBJ1-1, with unresolved D. The CDR3 consists of 17 residues. V was cut by 6 bases and J by 0 bases, with 20 bases left in between. Germline assignment: CDR1 KGHSH and CDR2 LQKENI. The CDR3 DNA follows: TGTGCCAGCTCCCTCTTTACGCAGGAAACAATGAACACTGAAGCTTTCTTT. Its protein is CASSLFTQETMNTEAFF.

V is TRBV6-5 and J is TRBJ1-1; 10 positions match TRBD1. V lost 6 bases and J lost 4; bases outside the gene matches: 8. Germline-derived CDR1 and CDR2 are MNHEY and SVGAGI. The CDR3 spans 15 residues. Written as DNA, the CDR3 is TGTGCCAGCAGAGGCGGGACAGGGGTGAGCACTGAAGCTTTCTTT. Translated, it gives CASRGGTGVSTEAFF.

The rearrangement uses TRBV11-1 and TRBJ2-1; 14 nucleotides align to TRBD2. V trimming: 1 base; J trimming: 13 bases; junction bases outside the gene matches: 9. CDR3 size: 16 residues. Germline CDR1 reads SGHAT; CDR2 reads FQDESV (reference sequence). CDR3 sequence (DNA): TGTGCCAGCAGCTTAGGGCGACTAGCGGGAGGGATGAAACAGTTCTTC. Residues: CASSLGRLAGGMKQFF.

The chain has TRBV4-1 and TRBJ1-1, with a weak D call TRBD1 (6 bases). V gave up 1 base and J gave up 1 base, with 10 bases separating them. Germline-derived CDR1 and CDR2 are MGHRA and YSYEKL. This CDR3 spans 15 amino acids. The CDR3 DNA reads TGCGCCAGCAGCCAAGGGGAGACAGGGAACACTGAAGCTTTCTTT. Encoded protein: CASSQGETGNTEAFF.

The chain couples TRBV27 to TRBJ1-1; D unclear. Trimming shortened V by 4 bases and J by 9 bases, and 18 bases separated the two germline ends. The germline gives CDR1 MNHEY, CDR2 SMNVEV (reference sequence). CDR3 length: 14 residues. CDR3 loop: CASSYRPDPFQAFF. Here the CDR3 DNA reads TGTGCCAGCAGTTACAGACCGGATCCTTTTCAAGCTTTCTTT.

The gene calls are TRBV13 and TRBJ1-1; D remains ambiguous. Trimming cost V 2 bases and J 1 base, with 11 bases left between them. Germline CDR1 PRHDT, CDR2 FYEKMQ (reference sequence). The CDR3 contains 15 residues. DNA of the CDR3: TGTGCCAGCAGCTTATTGTTCCAGCGGAACACTGAAGCTTTCTTT. As protein: CASSLLFQRNTEAFF. The whole variable domain, filled in from reference TRBV13 and TRBJ1-1, reads AAGVIQSPRHLIKEKRETATLKCYPIPRHDTVYWYQQGPGQDPQFLISFYEKMQSDKGSIPDRFSAQQFSDYHSELNMSSLELGDSALYFCASSLLFQRNTEAFFGQGTRLTVV.

The rearrangement links TRBV7-9 to TRBJ1-5; 7 bases map to TRBD1. Losses at the gene ends were 2 bases for V and 2 bases for J; bases not matched to a gene: 0. This CDR3 spans 14 amino acids. The germline gives CDR1 SEHNR, CDR2 FQNEAQ (reference sequence). The CDR3 DNA reads as TGTGCCAGCAGCTTACAGGGGGGCAATCAGCCCCAGCATTTT. It translates to CASSLQGGNQPQHF.

V usage is TRBV28 and J usage is TRBJ2-1; possible D gene TRBD1, 6 bases. Germline values: CDR1 MDHEN, CDR2 SYDVKM. V was cut by 7 bases and J by 7 bases, with 14 bases left in between. The CDR3 extends over 13 amino acids. CDR3 sequence reads: CASTPGGGNEQFF. The CDR3 region has the DNA TGTGCCAGCACCCCTGGGGGCGGGAATGAGCAGTTCTTC.

This clone was seen a handful of times. The J gene is TRBJ2-2, the V gene TRBV9; TRBD2 agrees at 7 bases. CDR1 is SGDLS and CDR2 is YYNGEE in the germline V gene. The CDR3 is made up of 14 amino acids. V shed 0 bases, J shed 4 bases, and the junction held 0 bases outside the gene matches. CDR3 sequence: CASSVGGGTGELFF. The CDR3 DNA follows: TGTGCCAGCAGCGTAGGGGGGGGCACCGGGGAGCTGTTTTTT. The complete variable domain, with remaining parts taken from reference TRBV9 and TRBJ2-2, reads DSGVTQTPKHLITATGQRVTLRCSPRSGDLSVYWYQQSLDQGLQFLIQYYNGEERAKGNILERFSAQQFPDLHSELNLSSLELGDSALYFCASSVGGGTGELFFGEGSRLTVL.

This chain uses TRBV11-2 with TRBJ2-2, with D possibly matching TRBD2 (5 bases). Germline-derived CDR1 and CDR2 are SGHAT and FQNNGV. Deletions cut 5 bases from V and 6 bases from J, with 16 bases between. The CDR3 sequence is 15 residues long. The chain's CDR3 is CASSRTPRRAGELFF. The CDR3 DNA reads TGTGCCAGCAGCCGAACACCCAGGCGGGCCGGGGAGCTGTTTTTT.

The chain recombines TRBV28 with TRBJ1-3, with a possible D match to TRBD1 (6 bases). The CDR3 has 15 residues. V lost 5 bases and J 4 bases, leaving 15 bases between the germline ends. Germline V gene lookup returns CDR1 MDHEN and CDR2 SYDVKM. The CDR3 is CASSITTGQGNTIYF. The CDR3 coding sequence is TGTGCCAGCAGTATCACGACAGGACAGGGAAACACCATATATTTT.

A note on this clone: The same CDR3 can be traced to other DNA sequences in this sample. The chain uses TRBV7-9 and TRBJ2-2; the D is unclear. Germline loops: CDR1 SEHNR, CDR2 FQNEAQ (reference sequence). V gave up 5 bases and J gave up 4 bases, with 2 bases separating them. CDR3 size: 11 residues. CDR3 loop: CASSLTGELFF. Here the CDR3 DNA reads TGTGCCAGCAGCCTCACCGGGGAGCTGTTTTTT. Variable domain in full (rest from reference TRBV7-9 and TRBJ2-2): DTGVSQNPRHKITKRGQNVTFRCDPISEHNRLYWYRQTLGQGPEFLTYFQNEAQLEKSRLLSDRFSAERPKGSFSTLEIQRTEQGDSAMYLCASSLTGELFFGEGSRLTVL.

The gene calls are TRBV6-5 and TRBJ1-3, with D hard to call. Per germline, CDR1 MNHEY and CDR2 SVGAGI. V was shortened by 4 bases and J by 0 bases, with 7 bases between the two germline ends. The CDR3 length is 14 residues. The CDR3 DNA follows: TGTGCCAGCAGTTCCGGGTCCTCTGGAAACACCATATATTTT. Translated, it gives CASSSGSSGNTIYF.

CDR3 DNA sequence: TGTGCCAGCAGCTTAGGGACAGGGCCAAATCAGCCCCAGCATTTT. This gives the protein CASSLGTGPNQPQHF. The chain has TRBV7-6 and TRBJ1-5; TRBD1 aligns across 8 bases. Germline trimming cut 1 base from V and 4 bases from J; bases unmatched to any gene: 3. The CDR3 sequence is 15 residues long. Germline CDR1 and CDR2: SGHVS and FNYEAQ.

V gene TRBV27 combines with J gene TRBJ2-6, with TRBD2 matching over 10 bases. Germline V CDR1 and CDR2: MNHEY, SMNVEV (reference sequence). This CDR3 contains 18 residues. With V trimmed by 8 bases and J by 2 bases, 12 bases remained unmatched. The DNA of the CDR3 is TGTGCCAGCTACCCTAGTAGCGGGAGGTTCACTGGGGCCAACGTCCTGACTTTC. It is translated as CASYPSSGRFTGANVLTF.